Described below is a single T cell receptor beta chain sequence and its context. Which antigen it targets is not known. Since the CDR3 does not end with the conserved phenylalanine or tryptophan, this likely comes from a read error. Each patient had bone marrow sampled at the time of active disease. Ficoll-Hypaque density gradient centrifugation was used to isolate the bone marrow mononuclear cells. Myeloma plasma cells were removed and CD138-negative cells were collected by negative selection after labeling with CD138 magnetic microbeads on a MACS separator. Flow cytometry on an Attune NxT with CD138 antibodies was used to check the purity of the isolated cells. TRIzol reagent was used to extract total RNA, and a NanoDrop spectrophotometer was used to quantify the extracted RNA. Paired RNA-seq and IR-seq were performed on each patient's CD138-negative bone marrow sample. TCR libraries were constructed from approximately 0.4 ug RNA using the Immunoverse kit, and molecular barcoded adaptors covering alpha/delta and beta/gamma chains were employed. The same RNA used for transcriptome sequencing was used for TCR library preparation. Sequencing of TCR libraries was carried out on an Illumina HiSeq 4000 with 2 x 150 cycles. As for how the authors treated the data: Using MiXCR, which included quality filtering and error correction, TCR reads were aligned to human V, D, J and C references and then assembled into CDR3 clonotypes. The tcR package in R was used to analyze clonotype counts and gene usage diversity. For inspection of raw mapping reads, RNA-seq reads were mapped by STAR aligner version 2.5.3a onto GRCh37 of the human genome. To test how sequencing depth affected the clonotypes detected, IR-seq fastq files were randomly downsampled with Seqtk 1.3. TCRdb cleaned the public reads at Q25 with fastp, built clones with MiXCR and kept in-frame beta chains. Each CDR3 protein gets just one entry, which takes the most common genes and DNA from the rows behind it. These V and J calls originate from TCRdb's pipeline instead of the authors' own analysis. Counted in this sample were about 57,000 distinct CDR3 sequences; 20% to 25% of them appeared once. 17% of the sample goes to the ten largest clones.

Trimming costs V 0 bases and J 6 bases, and their ends lie 32 bases apart. From a lookup of the germline V gene (reference sequence), CDR1 and CDR2 are DFQATT and SNEGSKA. Both ends counted, the CDR3 spans 21 residues. Solely the CDR3 DNA is kept, with 63 bases framed from the first base. This sample is drawn from a study of read filtering for tumor transcriptome and immune sequencing (dated by TCRdb to 2018 to 2021). Study-level background: The cohort consisted of roughly 16 male and approximately 15 female patients, with a mean age of 65.9 years and an age range of roughly 47 to 85. By revised international staging, under 10 patients were R-ISS I, 15 to 20 were R-ISS II and roughly 7 were R-ISS III. Per sample, about 3.5 to 11 million TCR-region mapped reads were obtained with IR-seq, compared with only about 80 to 1273 with RNA-seq. After DNase treatment, whole-transcriptome libraries were prepared with the TruSeq RNA Access Library Prep Kit. Using the same bone marrow samples, the study ran both targeted immune repertoire sequencing and bulk whole-transcriptome sequencing and then compared the TCR repertoires from each method. A main aim was a read-filtering strategy for immune repertoire data, specifically whether clonotypes supported by a single read should be removed.

The investigation overall reported the following: Rather than purified T cells, the sorted CD138-negative fraction was a mixed bone marrow immune population. Compared with RNA-seq, IR-seq captured clonotypes at much higher depth and more reliably, and a smaller IR-seq throughput was enough to identify most shared clonotypes. The correlation between IR-seq and RNA-seq shared clonotype proportions was increased by removal of single-read clonotypes. In IR-seq, single-read clonotypes were roughly 82% of clonotypes but about 3.5% of total reads; in RNA-seq they were roughly 77% of clonotypes and less than 45% of reads.

Sequencing used a population of CD138-negative cells sorted from bone marrow. The sample's cell subset or site label is to be understood as: bone marrow mononuclear cells depleted of CD138+ plasma/myeloma cells by negative magnetic selection. The sequence is built from TRBV20-1 and TRBJ2-2; the D assignment is uncertain and may be TRBD1 or TRBD2, with 5 bases supporting each. This receptor was taken from a donor at least 40 years old with multiple myeloma. The CDR3 here reads CSARDLTTEASTGLVAGELFS. The nucleotide sequence reads TGCAGTGCTAGAGATTTAACCACCGAAGCCTCTACGGGGCTCGTCGCCGGGGAGCTGTTTTCT.